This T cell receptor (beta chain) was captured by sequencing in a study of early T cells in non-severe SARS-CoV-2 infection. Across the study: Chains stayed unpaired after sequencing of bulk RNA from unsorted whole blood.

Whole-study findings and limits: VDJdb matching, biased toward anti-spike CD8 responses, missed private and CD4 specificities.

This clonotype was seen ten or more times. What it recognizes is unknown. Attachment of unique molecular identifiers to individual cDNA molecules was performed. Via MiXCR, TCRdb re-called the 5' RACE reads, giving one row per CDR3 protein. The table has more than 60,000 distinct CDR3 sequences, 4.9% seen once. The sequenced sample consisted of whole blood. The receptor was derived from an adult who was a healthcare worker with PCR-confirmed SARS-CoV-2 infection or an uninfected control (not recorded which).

The CDR3 nucleotides are TGCAGCGCCATACGAGGGACAGGGAACAATGAGCAGTTCTTC. Protein sequence: CSAIRGTGNNEQFF. The V gene is TRBV29-1, the J gene TRBJ2-1, with 9 bases identical to TRBD1. V shed 7 bases, J shed 5 bases, and the junction held 9 bases outside the gene matches. The germline CDR1 and CDR2 sequences are SQVTM and ANQGSEA. The CDR3 covers 14 residues.